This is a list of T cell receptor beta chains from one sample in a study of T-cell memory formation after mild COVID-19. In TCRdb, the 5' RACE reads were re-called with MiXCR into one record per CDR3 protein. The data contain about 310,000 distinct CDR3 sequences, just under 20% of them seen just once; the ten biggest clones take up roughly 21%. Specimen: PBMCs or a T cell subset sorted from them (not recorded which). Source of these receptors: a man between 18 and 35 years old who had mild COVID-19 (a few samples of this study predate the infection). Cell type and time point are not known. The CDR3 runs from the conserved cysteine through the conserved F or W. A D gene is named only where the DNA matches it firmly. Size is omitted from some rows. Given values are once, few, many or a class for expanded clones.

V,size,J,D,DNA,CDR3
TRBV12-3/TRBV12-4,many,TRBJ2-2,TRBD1,TGTGCCAGCAGTTTCGTAGGGGGCGCCGGGGAGCTGTTTTTT,CASSFVGGAGELFF
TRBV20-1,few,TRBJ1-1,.,TGCAGTGCGAGGGACCGCTCTAAAGCTTTCTTT,CSARDRSKAFF
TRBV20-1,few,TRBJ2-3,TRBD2,TGCAGTGCTAGAGAACTAGCGGGTACCCCAGGGCAGTATTTT,CSARELAGTPGQYF
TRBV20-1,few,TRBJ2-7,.,TGCAGTGCTAGCGGGACCGGGGTGTGGGAGCAGTACTTC,CSASGTGVWEQYF
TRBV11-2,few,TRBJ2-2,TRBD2,TGTGCCAGCAGCCCTATTAGCGGGGGGACCGTCGGGGAGCTGTTTTTT,CASSPISGGTVGELFF
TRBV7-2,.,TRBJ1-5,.,TGTGCCAGCAGCATGGGAGGGGTCCGTCAGCCCCAGCATTTT,CASSMGGVRQPQHF
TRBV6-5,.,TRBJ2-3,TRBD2,TGTGCCAGCAGTTACTCGGGTCCTTTAGCGGGGGGGCCTGCAGATACGCAGTATTTT,CASSYSGPLAGGPADTQYF
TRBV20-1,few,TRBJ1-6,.,TGCAGTGCTAGAGTCGGCACCGAACCTTGGAATTCACCCCTCCACTTT,CSARVGTEPWNSPLHF
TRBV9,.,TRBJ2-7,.,TGTGCCAGCAGCCCAAAGGCGGGAATTTACGAGCAGTACTTC,CASSPKAGIYEQYF
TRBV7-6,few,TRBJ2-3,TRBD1,TGTGCCAGCAGCTTAGGGGACAGGGGGCGGGCAGATACGCAGTATTTT,CASSLGDRGRADTQYF
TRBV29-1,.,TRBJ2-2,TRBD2,TGCAGCGTTGAAGGTAGCGGGGCTAACACCGGGGAGCTGTTTTTT,CSVEGSGANTGELFF
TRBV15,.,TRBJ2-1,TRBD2,TGTACCACCAGCACTTCTCCGGGGGGTGGTTCCTACAATGAGCAGTTCTTC,CTTSTSPGGGSYNEQFF
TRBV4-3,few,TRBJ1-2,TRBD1,TGCGCCAGCAGCCAAGACGGCAGGGGGGACGATGGCTACACCTTC,CASSQDGRGDDGYTF
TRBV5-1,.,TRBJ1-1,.,TGCGCCAGCAGCTTGGGGGACACAGGGGAAGCTTTCTTT,CASSLGDTGEAFF
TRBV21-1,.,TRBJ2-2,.,TGTGCCACTCCGGCCGGGACCTTCGGAGGGGAGCTGTTTTTT,CATPAGTFGGELFF
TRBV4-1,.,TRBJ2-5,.,TGCGCCAGCAGCCCCTCAGTGTTGCAAGAGACCCAGTACTTC,CASSPSVLQETQYF
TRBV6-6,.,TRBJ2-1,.,TGTGCCAGCAGTATACCGGGGGACGGGGAGCAGTTCTTC,CASSIPGDGEQFF
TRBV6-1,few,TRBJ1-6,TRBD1,TGTGCCAGCAGTTATTCCTGGACAGGCTATAATTCACCCCTCCACTTT,CASSYSWTGYNSPLHF
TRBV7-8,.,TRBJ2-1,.,TGTGCCAGCAGCGAACCCTTTCAGCCAAGCTCCTACAATGAGCAGTTCTTC,CASSEPFQPSSYNEQFF
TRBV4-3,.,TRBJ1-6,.,TGCGCCAGCAGCCAGGGGGTTGGGGTTTCACCCCTCCACTTT,CASSQGVGVSPLHF
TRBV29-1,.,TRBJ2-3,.,TGCAGCATTCAGGGGGGGCGCGACGTGGCAGATACGCAGTATTTT,CSIQGGRDVADTQYF
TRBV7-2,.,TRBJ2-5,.,TGTGCCAGCAGCTTAATGCCTGGCGGGGAAGAGACCCAGTACTTC,CASSLMPGGEETQYF
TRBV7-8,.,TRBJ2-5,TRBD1,TGTGCCAGCAGCTTATTGACAGGGGGCGCGGAGACCCAGTACTTC,CASSLLTGGAETQYF
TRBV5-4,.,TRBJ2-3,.,TGTGCCAGCAGCTCGTTGCTCAGGGGCACAGATACGCAGTATTTT,CASSSLLRGTDTQYF
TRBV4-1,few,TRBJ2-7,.,TGCGCCAGCAGCCAAGTCCGGACCTACGAGCAGTACTTC,CASSQVRTYEQYF
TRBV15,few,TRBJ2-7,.,TGTGCCACCAGCAGAGATACCAGGGGCGCCGAGCAGTACTTC,CATSRDTRGAEQYF
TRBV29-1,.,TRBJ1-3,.,TGCAGCGTTGGACAGTCCCGCTCTGGAAACACCATATATTTT,CSVGQSRSGNTIYF
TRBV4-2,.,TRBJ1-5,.,TGTGCCAGCAGCCAGGGACCGATACCCAATCAGCCCCAGCATTTT,CASSQGPIPNQPQHF
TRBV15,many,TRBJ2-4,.,TGTGCCACCTGCGACCCTCCCTCCGGCATTCAGTACTTC,CATCDPPSGIQYF
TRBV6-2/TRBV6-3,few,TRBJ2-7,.,TGTGCCAGCAGTTATCCGCAGGGGTTCCAGGGCTACGAGCAGTACTTC,CASSYPQGFQGYEQYF
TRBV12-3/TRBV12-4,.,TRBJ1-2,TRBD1,TGTGCCAGCAGCCTGTGGGCCACAGGGGGCTATGGCTACACCTTC,CASSLWATGGYGYTF
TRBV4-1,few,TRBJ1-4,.,TGCGCCAGCAGCCAAGATCGAAGAGTGTCTAATGAAAAACTGTTTTTT,CASSQDRRVSNEKLFF
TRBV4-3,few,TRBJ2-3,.,TGCGCCAGCAGCCAAGATTGGGCGGGGGCGGGGACAGATACGCAGTATTTT,CASSQDWAGAGTDTQYF
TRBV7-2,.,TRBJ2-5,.,TGTGCCAGCAGCAAAATGGAGGGCTTGGGGACCCAGTACTTC,CASSKMEGLGTQYF
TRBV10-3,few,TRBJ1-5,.,TGTGCCATCAGTGAGCAAAGAGATCAGCCCCAGCATTTT,CAISEQRDQPQHF
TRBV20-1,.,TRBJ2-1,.,TGCAGTGCTAATGTCTACAATGAGCAGTTCTTC,CSANVYNEQFF
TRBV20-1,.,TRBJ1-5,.,TGCAGTGCTACCGACACAACCAACAATCAGCCCCAGCATTTT,CSATDTTNNQPQHF
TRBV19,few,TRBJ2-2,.,TGTGCCAGTCTAAAGGGGTCCACCGGGGAGCTGTTTTTT,CASLKGSTGELFF
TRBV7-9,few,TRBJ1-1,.,TGTGCCAGCAGCGTGACCCGGGACACTGAAGCTTTCTTT,CASSVTRDTEAFF
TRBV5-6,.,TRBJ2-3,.,TGTGCCAGCAGCTCCGGACTAACTAGCACAGATACGCAGTATTTT,CASSSGLTSTDTQYF
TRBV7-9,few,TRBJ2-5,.,TGTGCCAGCAGCTTAGGTACCGGACTGGACCAAGAGACCCAGTACTTC,CASSLGTGLDQETQYF
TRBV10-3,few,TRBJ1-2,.,TGTGCCATCAGCCGGGGGCAGGGTGATGGCTACACCTTC,CAISRGQGDGYTF
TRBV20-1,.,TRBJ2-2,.,TGCAGTGCTAGAGATTCAGCGAACACCGGGGAGCTGTTTTTT,CSARDSANTGELFF
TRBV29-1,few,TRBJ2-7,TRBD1,TGCAGCGTCCGAAGACAGGGACCGGGCGAGCAGTACTTC,CSVRRQGPGEQYF
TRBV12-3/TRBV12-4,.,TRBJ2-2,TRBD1,TGTGCCAGCAGGTTCCGGGACAGGGGGCTCCGTCGAAGACCCGGGGAGCTGTTTTTT,CASRFRDRGLRRRPGELFF
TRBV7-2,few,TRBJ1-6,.,TGTGCCAGCAGCTTAAATTGGGGGGCGGACAATTCACCCCTCCACTTT,CASSLNWGADNSPLHF
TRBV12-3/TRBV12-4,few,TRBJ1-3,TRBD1,TGTGCCAGCAGGGGACAGGTCTCTGGAAACACCATATATTTT,CASRGQVSGNTIYF